The 6 T cell receptor beta chains given below trace back to one sample, sequenced in a study of human T cells and chemical hapten exposure. Individual cDNA molecules received unique molecular identifiers in the library. TCRdb ran MiXCR on the reads and lists one entry per CDR3 protein. The table shows around 120,000 distinct CDR3 sequences, with around 9% occurring only once. Extraction yielded total RNA from whole blood (unfractionated). The sample was whole blood. Source of these receptors: a human donor in good health. Some clones in this sample may be carry-over from other donors' samples.

This clonotype has more than one count but fewer than ten. The rearrangement links TRBV27 to TRBJ2-7, with D uncertain. The germline V gene encodes CDR1 MNHEY and CDR2 SMNVEV (reference sequence). V lost 3 bases and J 5 bases, leaving 17 bases between the germline ends. The CDR3 runs to 15 residues. The CDR3 nucleotides are TGTGCCAGCAGTTTTAGGGCTACCAGCCCCCACGAGCAGTACTTC. Its protein product is CASSFRATSPHEQYF.

This clonotype has a handful of counts. The chain couples TRBV3-1 to TRBJ2-7; 12 nucleotides match TRBD2. Germline V gene data show CDR1 as LGHDT and CDR2 as YNNKEL (reference sequence). CDR3 length: 15 amino acids. Trimming at V came to 4 bases and at J to 2 bases, leaving 3 bases not matched to a gene. For the CDR3, the DNA is TGTGCCAGCAGCCGTCGGACTAGCGGGGCCTACGAGCAGTACTTC. Protein product: CASSRRTSGAYEQYF.

This sequence joins TRBV4-3 and TRBJ1-1, with a weak D call TRBD1 (6 bases). The CDR3 contains 17 residues. The germline V gene has CDR1 LGHNA and CDR2 YSLEER. V lost 0 bases and J lost 1, with 15 bases in between. The CDR3 bases are TGCGCCAGCAGCCAAGATCGGGCAGGGGCAGGGAACACTGAAGCTTTCTTT. Translated: CASSQDRAGAGNTEAFF.

The V gene is TRBV2, the J gene TRBJ1-5; D ambiguous. Germline V gene lookup returns CDR1 SNHLY and CDR2 FYNNEI. Trimming took 4 bases from V and 3 from J, leaving 13 bases between them. CDR3 length equals 15 residues. CDR3 sequence: CASSVSKIANQPQHF. CDR3 bases: TGTGCCAGCAGTGTTAGCAAAATAGCCAATCAGCCCCAGCATTTT.

At least ten counts were recorded for this clonotype. The chain is built from TRBV7-2 and TRBJ1-6; a possible D gene is TRBD1 (5 bases). Trimming left V 6 bases short and J 9 bases short, with 18 bases between. Germline CDR1 and CDR2: SGHTA and FQGNSA. The CDR3 has 15 residues. Written as DNA, the CDR3 is TGTGCCAGCAGACAGACGGCAGGGTCAGCTTCACCCCTCCACTTT. It codes for CASRQTAGSASPLHF.

This clonotype was found once. This sequence joins TRBV29-1 and TRBJ2-7; 8 bases are shared with TRBD1. From germline, CDR1 is SQVTM and CDR2 ANQGSEA. V lost 6 bases, J lost 5 bases, and 12 bases stayed unmatched. The CDR3 length is 14 residues. This chain's CDR3 is CSVTTWTGSHEQYF. CDR3 DNA: TGCAGCGTGACCACCTGGACAGGGTCACACGAGCAGTACTTC.